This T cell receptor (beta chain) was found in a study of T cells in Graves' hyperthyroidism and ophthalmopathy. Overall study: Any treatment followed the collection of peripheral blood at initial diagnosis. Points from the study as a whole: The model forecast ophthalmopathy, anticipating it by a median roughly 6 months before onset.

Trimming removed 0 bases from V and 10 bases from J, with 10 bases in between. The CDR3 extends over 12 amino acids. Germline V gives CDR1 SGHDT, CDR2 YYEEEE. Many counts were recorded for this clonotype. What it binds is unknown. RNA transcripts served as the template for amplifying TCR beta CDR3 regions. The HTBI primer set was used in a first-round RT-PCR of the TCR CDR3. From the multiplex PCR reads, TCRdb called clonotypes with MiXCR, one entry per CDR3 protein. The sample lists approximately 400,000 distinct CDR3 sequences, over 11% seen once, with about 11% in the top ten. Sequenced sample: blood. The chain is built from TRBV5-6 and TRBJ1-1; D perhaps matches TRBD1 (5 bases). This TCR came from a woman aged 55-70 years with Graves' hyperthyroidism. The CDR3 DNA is TGTGCCAGCAGCTTGGGGGGCTCCGGAGCTTTCTTT. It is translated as CASSLGGSGAFF.